A single sample is the source of the 8 T cell receptor beta chains below, sequenced in a study of cytomegalovirus exposure and HLA in healthy donors. 60 Vbeta and 13 Jbeta primers were used in PCR. The data were produced by immunoSEQ multiplex PCR, yet TCRdb's version contains in-frame clones alone and is incomplete. The sample carries some 220,000 clones, around 88% recorded once. What was sequenced was PBMCs. The source is a young woman in good health and CMV-seronegative.

The chain joins TRBV5-1 to TRBJ2-2, with 14 bases that match TRBD2. V shed 0 bases, J shed 4 bases, and the junction held 5 bases outside the gene matches. Germline-derived CDR1 and CDR2 are SGHRS and YFSETQ. CDR3 length equals 18 residues. The CDR3 region is CASSLGTSGGRRTGELFF. The CDR3 DNA reads as TGCGCCAGCAGCTTGGGGACTAGCGGGGGGCGGCGCACCGGGGAGCTGTTTTTT.

This rearrangement joins TRBV9 to TRBJ1-5, with D tentatively TRBD1 (6 bases). V was cut by 7 bases and J by 2 bases, with 13 bases left in between. The CDR3 runs 14 residues. From germline, CDR1 is SGDLS and CDR2 YYNGEE. CDR3 in amino acids: CASGGQFGNQPQHF. The CDR3 DNA reads TGTGCCAGCGGGGGACAATTTGGCAATCAGCCCCAGCATTTT.

The rearrangement joins TRBV2 to TRBJ2-3, with D possibly matching TRBD1 (5 bases). Germline V lookup: CDR1 SNHLY, CDR2 FYNNEI. Trimming stripped 8 bases from V and 0 bases from J, with 12 bases between. This CDR3 region has 14 residues. CDR3 sequence reads: CASARTGSTDTQYF. DNA of the CDR3: TGTGCCAGCGCGCGAACAGGTAGCACAGATACGCAGTATTTT.

This chain uses TRBV2 with TRBJ1-4; 8 positions match TRBD1. Germline loops: CDR1 SNHLY, CDR2 FYNNEI. CDR3 length equals 15 residues. J lost 7 bases, V lost 4 bases, and 8 bases had no gene match. In DNA form, the CDR3 reads TGTGCCAGCAGTGCCGGACAGGGAGGAGGTGAAAAACTGTTTTTT. It encodes CASSAGQGGGEKLFF.

The V and J genes are TRBV18 and TRBJ2-3, with D possibly being TRBD1 (6 bases). The germline V gene encodes CDR1 KGHSH and CDR2 LQKENI. Trimming took 3 bases from V and 9 from J, leaving 19 bases between them. The CDR3 is 15 amino acids. CDR3 bases: TGTGCCAGCTCACCCCTCCAACAGGGCGGTTCGACGCAGTATTTT. It yields the protein CASSPLQQGGSTQYF. Variable domain in full (rest from reference TRBV18 and TRBJ2-3): NAGVMQNPRHLVRRRGQEARLRCSPMKGHSHVYWYRQLPEEGLKFMVYLQKENIIDESGMPKERFSAEFPKEGPSILRIQQVVRGDSAAYFCASSPLQQGGSTQYFGPGTRLTVL.

The gene calls are TRBV9 and TRBJ1-4, with 8 bases identical to TRBD1. CDR3 length: 14 amino acids. The germline CDR1 and CDR2 sequences are SGDLS and YYNGEE. The ends lost 4 bases at V and 7 bases at J; junction bases unmatched: 6. Written as DNA, the CDR3 is TGTGCCAGCAGCTCCCGACAGGGGTTTGAAAAACTGTTTTTT. This sequence encodes CASSSRQGFEKLFF.

V gene TRBV5-6 combines with J gene TRBJ2-1; D is possibly TRBD1 (6 bases). This CDR3 spans 17 amino acids. Germline CDR1 is SGHDT and CDR2 is YYEEEE. The germline V and J ends were trimmed by 1 base and 1 base, with 15 bases remaining between them. The CDR3 DNA reads as TGTGCCAGCAGCTTGTTTGAGGGGGTAGCTTCCTACAATGAGCAGTTCTTC. It is translated as CASSLFEGVASYNEQFF.

On this clone itself: The sample has other DNA sequences that encode this CDR3 too. The CDR3 sequence is CASSLGLAGGTDTQYF. The CDR3 coding sequence is TGCGCCAGCAGCTTGGGACTAGCGGGAGGTACAGATACGCAGTATTTT. The chain joins TRBV5-1 to TRBJ2-3; 13 bases are a match to TRBD2. V shed 0 bases, J shed 3 bases, and the junction held 1 base outside the gene matches. Germline V gene data show CDR1 as SGHRS and CDR2 as YFSETQ. The CDR3 has 16 amino acids.